Below, 16 T cell receptor beta chains from the same sample are listed, as sequenced in a study of OX40 agonist ivuxolimab in advanced cancers. Sequenced by immunoSEQ multiplex PCR; TCRdb stores in-frame clones only, minus some. The table has about 67,000 clones, approximately 93% seen once. Here the sequenced sample was CD4+ or CD8+ T cells sorted from blood, taken in a trial of the OX40 agonist ivuxolimab. Receptors were obtained from an adult with an advanced solid tumor such as melanoma, head and neck, liver or kidney cancer.

The CDR3 region is CASAGTAYGYTF. CDR3 nucleotide sequence: TGTGCCAGCGCCGGGACAGCCTATGGCTACACCTTC. This chain uses TRBV2 with TRBJ1-2, with 7 bases identical to TRBD1. CDR1 is SNHLY, CDR2 FYNNEI, per germline. The CDR3 totals 12 residues. Trimming at V came to 8 bases and at J to 4 bases, leaving 4 bases not matched to a gene.

To note about this clone: The sample carries other DNA sequences with the same CDR3. J is TRBJ2-7 and V is TRBV29-1; a possible D gene is TRBD1 (5 bases). This CDR3 spans 11 amino acids. CDR1 and CDR2 from the germline V gene are SQVTM and ANQGSEA. Trimming removed 4 bases from V and 1 base from J, with 5 bases in between. The CDR3 nucleotides read TGCAGCGTTGGACAGTCCTACGAGCAGTACTTC. Translation gives CSVGQSYEQYF.

The rearrangement links TRBV19 to TRBJ2-7; D tentatively reads TRBD1 or TRBD2 (5 bases each). Looked up from germline, CDR1 is LNHDA and CDR2 is SQIVND (reference sequence). Deletions cut 4 bases from V and 1 base from J, with 23 bases between. The CDR3 is 18 residues long. As DNA, the CDR3 is TGTGCCAGTAGTAGGGGTAGCGAAGGGGCCTGGGTTTCCTACGAGCAGTACTTC. As protein: CASSRGSEGAWVSYEQYF.

This clone appeared a single time. The chain employs TRBV7-2 and TRBJ2-7; D uncertain. V was pared by 0 bases and J by 7 bases, with 16 bases between. The V gene's germline CDR1 is SGHTA and CDR2 FQGNSA. This CDR3 spans 15 amino acids. CDR3 DNA sequence: TGTGCCAGCAGCTTAGCGTACGAACCGGTTGAGGAGCAGTACTTC. This encodes CASSLAYEPVEEQYF.

The J gene is TRBJ2-3, the V gene TRBV10-1; 9 nucleotides match TRBD2. The CDR3 runs 15 residues. Trimming cost V 3 bases and J 5 bases; bases outside gene matches: 6. The germline gives CDR1 WNHNN, CDR2 SYGVQD (reference sequence). Written as DNA, the CDR3 is TGCGCCAGCAGTGATTCGAGCGGGAGGCTAGATACGCAGTATTTT. Amino acids: CASSDSSGRLDTQYF.

The rearrangement uses TRBV9 and TRBJ1-2; D gene uncertain. Germline V gene lookup returns CDR1 SGDLS and CDR2 YYNGEE. With 3 bases removed from V and 2 bases from J, the gap between germline ends came to 14 bases. This CDR3 spans 15 amino acids. Written as DNA, the CDR3 is TGTGCCAGCAGCGCCCGTGGGTACGGGAACTATGGCTACACCTTC. Protein product: CASSARGYGNYGYTF.

As concerns this clone: This sample also contains other DNA sequences that code for the same CDR3. The V and J genes are TRBV5-1 and TRBJ1-5; possible D gene TRBD1, 6 bases. CDR1 and CDR2 (germline): SGHRS, YFSETQ. The CDR3 has 14 residues. Trimming removed 0 bases from V and 4 bases from J, with 8 bases in between. CDR3 loop: CASSLEGGNQPQHF. The CDR3 region has the DNA TGCGCCAGCAGCTTGGAAGGGGGAAATCAGCCCCAGCATTTT.

This rearrangement joins TRBV25-1 to TRBJ2-5; 7 bases align to TRBD2. From germline, CDR1 is MGHDK and CDR2 SYGVNS. This CDR3 spans 15 amino acids. V was clipped by 7 bases and J by 6 bases; unmatched bases: 14. The CDR3 DNA reads as TGTGCCAGCACTCCCTTCGGCGGGAGCGGGAAGACCCAGTACTTC. Its protein is CASTPFGGSGKTQYF.

The chain uses TRBV9 and TRBJ2-4; D is ambiguous. The germline V gene encodes CDR1 SGDLS and CDR2 YYNGEE. This CDR3 has 13 amino acids. The germline V and J ends were trimmed by 4 bases and 6 bases, with 11 bases remaining between them. The DNA for the CDR3 is TGTGCCAGCAGCCGTAGTCCCCTAAACATTCAGTACTTC. This translates into CASSRSPLNIQYF.

The rearrangement joins TRBV7-8 to TRBJ2-2, with D perhaps assigned TRBD1 or TRBD2 (5 bases each). V lost 5 bases and J 1 base, leaving 14 bases between the germline ends. The CDR3 has 16 amino acids. Germline V gene data show CDR1 as SGHVS and CDR2 as FQNEAQ. The CDR3 loop reads CASSGWVGGNTGELFF. The CDR3 DNA follows: TGTGCCAGCAGCGGGTGGGTTGGGGGGAACACCGGGGAGCTGTTTTTT.

The CDR3 DNA follows: TGTGCCAGTAGACCAGGCTCCATGAACACTGAAGCTTTCTTT. As protein: CASRPGSMNTEAFF. V is TRBV19 and J is TRBJ1-1, with D unresolved. Germline loops: CDR1 LNHDA, CDR2 SQIVND (reference sequence). The CDR3 spans 14 residues. Between the trimmed V and J ends, which lost 6 bases and 0 bases, there was a span of 11 bases.

The V gene is TRBV7-3, the J gene TRBJ2-2, with D possibly TRBD2 on 7 matching bases. The germline V gene encodes CDR1 SGHTA and CDR2 FQGTGA. The V end was cut by 4 bases, the J end by 5 bases, with 14 bases between. CDR3 length equals 15 residues. This chain's CDR3 is CASSSSGGQTGELFF. The CDR3 bases are TGTGCCAGCAGCTCCTCGGGGGGCCAAACCGGGGAGCTGTTTTTT.

This clone was observed a single time. CDR3 residues: CASRSRGLGNQPQHF. The DNA for the CDR3 is TGTGCCAGTAGATCGAGGGGGTTAGGTAATCAGCCCCAGCATTTT. This chain links TRBV19 with TRBJ1-5; possible D gene TRBD1, 6 bases. Trimming removed 6 bases from V and 4 bases from J, with 16 bases in between. Germline values: CDR1 LNHDA, CDR2 SQIVND (reference sequence). The CDR3 length is 15 residues. The full variable domain, completed using reference TRBV19 and TRBJ1-5, is DGGITQSPKYLFRKEGQNVTLSCEQNLNHDAMYWYRQDPGQGLRLIYYSQIVNDFQKGDIAEGYSVSREKKESFPLTVTSAQKNPTAFYLCASRSRGLGNQPQHFGDGTRLSIL.

V is TRBV6-5 and J is TRBJ2-6; TRBD1 might be the D (6 bases). The CDR3 loop spans 14 amino acids. The V gene's germline CDR1 is MNHEY and CDR2 SVGAGI. V dropped 6 bases and J dropped 3 bases, with 9 bases sitting between them. This chain's CDR3 is CASRPGDGANVLTF. The CDR3 bases are TGTGCCAGCAGACCAGGGGATGGGGCCAACGTCCTGACTTTC.

The chain employs TRBV21-1 and TRBJ1-1; the table gives TRBD1 as D, unverified against the DNA. TRBV21-1 is recorded as a pseudogene. CDR3 size: 13 residues. The CDR3 here is CANPGGGGTEAFF. For the CDR3, the DNA is TGTGCCAACCCAGGGGGCGGCGGCACTGAAGCTTTCTTT.

The chain joins TRBV5-5 to TRBJ2-1; D is perhaps TRBD2 (6 bases). The ends were cut back, 4 bases at V and 9 bases at J, with 20 bases in the middle. CDR1 and CDR2 (germline): SGHKS, YYEKEE (reference sequence). This CDR3 has 15 residues. The CDR3 protein is CASSPPGVATVEQFF. The CDR3 nucleotides read TGTGCCAGCAGCCCGCCGGGGGTCGCCACGGTTGAGCAGTTCTTC.